These T cell receptor beta chains were read from a single sample in a study of OX40 agonist ivuxolimab in advanced cancers. The repertoire was sequenced with immunoSEQ multiplex PCR; TCRdb's copy has only in-frame clones and lacks some. The profile shows 40,000 to 45,000 clones, just under 95% of them singletons. The specimen comprised CD4+ or CD8+ T cells sorted from blood, sampled in a trial of the OX40 agonist ivuxolimab. All receptors come from an adult with an advanced solid tumor such as melanoma, head and neck, liver or kidney cancer. Each CDR3 is given with its conserved first and last residue. The D gene is left open where the match is weak. For some rows the clone size is stated as once, few or many, or as a class when expanded; others skip it.

j_call,clone_size,v_call,d_call,cdr3_aa,cdr3_nt
TRBJ2-5,-,TRBV11-3,-,CASSLGGQETQYF,TGTGCCAGCAGCTTAGGAGGGCAAGAGACCCAGTACTTC
TRBJ2-4,-,TRBV28,TRBD2,CASSLFFAAGGNIQYF,TGTGCCAGCAGTTTATTCTTCGCGGCGGGAGGAAACATTCAGTACTTC
TRBJ2-7,-,TRBV4-2,-,CASSQAGDLGEQYF,TGTGCCAGCAGCCAAGCAGGGGACCTGGGCGAGCAGTACTTC
TRBJ2-3,-,TRBV18,-,CASSPPERGDTQYF,TGTGCCAGCTCACCACCGGAGAGGGGGGATACGCAGTATTTT
TRBJ2-3,-,TRBV7-2,-,CASSLLGTDTQYF,TGTGCCAGCAGCTTGTTGGGAACAGATACGCAGTATTTT
TRBJ2-5,-,TRBV13,TRBD1,CASSSGQGATQTQYF,TGTGCCAGCAGCTCGGGACAGGGGGCGACCCAGACCCAGTACTTC
TRBJ1-1,-,TRBV4-1,-,CASSHYSGSTEAFF,TGCGCCAGCAGCCATTATTCAGGGAGCACTGAAGCTTTCTTT
TRBJ2-1,-,TRBV29-1,TRBD2,CSAPRLAGLNEQFF,TGCAGCGCTCCGAGACTAGCGGGATTAAATGAGCAGTTCTTC
TRBJ2-5,-,TRBV6-1,TRBD1,CASSDGQGWETQYF,TGTGCCAGCAGTGATGGACAGGGCTGGGAGACCCAGTACTTC
TRBJ2-7,-,TRBV7-6,TRBD2,CASSQLAGEAYEQYF,TGTGCCAGCAGCCAACTAGCGGGAGAGGCCTACGAGCAGTACTTC
TRBJ2-2,-,TRBV28,-,CASSLWEYTGELFF,TGTGCCAGCAGTTTATGGGAGTACACCGGGGAGCTGTTTTTT
TRBJ2-3,few,TRBV19,-,CASSSYWDTSTDTQYF,TGTGCCAGTAGTTCCTATTGGGACACTAGCACAGATACGCAGTATTTT
TRBJ2-3,-,TRBV5-1,-,CASSLRVGSTDTQYF,TGCGCCAGCAGCTTGCGGGTCGGGAGCACAGATACGCAGTATTTT
TRBJ1-5,-,TRBV27,-,CASSLSGFGANQPQHF,TGTGCCAGCAGTTTATCGGGTTTTGGGGCCAATCAGCCCCAGCATTTT